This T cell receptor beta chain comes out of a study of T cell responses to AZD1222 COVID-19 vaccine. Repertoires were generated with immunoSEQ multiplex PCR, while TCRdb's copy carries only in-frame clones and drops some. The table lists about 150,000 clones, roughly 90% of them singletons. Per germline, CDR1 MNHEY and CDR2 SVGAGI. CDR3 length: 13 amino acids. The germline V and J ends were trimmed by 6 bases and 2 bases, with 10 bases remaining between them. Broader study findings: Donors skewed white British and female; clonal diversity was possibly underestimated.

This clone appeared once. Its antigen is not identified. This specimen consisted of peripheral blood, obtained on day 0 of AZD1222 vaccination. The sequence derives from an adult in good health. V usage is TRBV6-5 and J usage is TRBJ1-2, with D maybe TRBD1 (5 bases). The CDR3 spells CASRTTGNYGYTF. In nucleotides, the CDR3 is TGTGCCAGCAGAACAACAGGAAACTATGGCTACACCTTC.